A selection of T cell receptor beta chains follows, all from one sample in a study of OX40 agonist ivuxolimab in advanced cancers. Clones were read by immunoSEQ multiplex PCR, and TCRdb kept only the in-frame ones, dropping some. The data show approximately 40,000 clones, about 83% seen once. The sample in question was CD4+ or CD8+ T cells sorted from blood, obtained in a trial of the OX40 agonist ivuxolimab. The receptors shown here come from an adult with an advanced solid tumor such as melanoma, head and neck, liver or kidney cancer. CDR3s include the opening cysteine and the closing phenylalanine or tryptophan. D genes are given only for firm matches. Some rows have no size entry. The others give once, few or many, or a class for an expanded clone.

CDR3aa: CASSPRLAGGPREQYF; CDR3nt: TGTGCCAGCAGCCCCAGACTAGCGGGAGGGCCGCGGGAGCAGTACTTC; abundance: .; v_gene: TRBV9; j_gene: TRBJ2-7; d_gene: TRBD2
CDR3aa: CASSYDSYTGELFF; CDR3nt: TGTGCCAGCAGCTACGACTCGTACACCGGGGAGCTGTTTTTT; abundance: .; v_gene: TRBV7-9; j_gene: TRBJ2-2; d_gene: .
CDR3aa: CASSLETSHNEQFF; CDR3nt: TGCGCCAGCAGCTTGGAAACTTCCCACAATGAGCAGTTCTTC; abundance: .; v_gene: TRBV5-1; j_gene: TRBJ2-1; d_gene: .
CDR3aa: CASSPHGVSRGTEAFF; CDR3nt: TGTGCCAGCAGCCCCCACGGCGTTAGCCGGGGAACTGAAGCTTTCTTT; abundance: once; v_gene: TRBV9; j_gene: TRBJ1-1; d_gene: .
CDR3aa: CSAGPLGSYTF; CDR3nt: TGCAGCGCCGGGCCACTTGGTAGCTACACCTTC; abundance: .; v_gene: TRBV29-1; j_gene: TRBJ1-2; d_gene: .
CDR3aa: CASSEPGKNYGYTF; CDR3nt: TGTGCCAGCAGTGAACCGGGGAAAAACTATGGCTACACCTTC; abundance: .; v_gene: TRBV6-1; j_gene: TRBJ1-2; d_gene: .
CDR3aa: CASSFGLASSYEQYF; CDR3nt: TGTGCCAGCAGCTTCGGACTAGCGAGCTCCTACGAGCAGTACTTC; abundance: .; v_gene: TRBV7-2; j_gene: TRBJ2-7; d_gene: TRBD2
CDR3aa: CASSDVGRGQETQYF; CDR3nt: TGTGCCAGCAGTGATGTGGGCAGGGGCCAAGAGACCCAGTACTTC; abundance: few; v_gene: TRBV2; j_gene: TRBJ2-5; d_gene: .
CDR3aa: CAISPGEATEAFF; CDR3nt: TGTGCCATCAGCCCAGGGGAGGCCACTGAAGCTTTCTTT; abundance: .; v_gene: TRBV10-3; j_gene: TRBJ1-1; d_gene: .
CDR3aa: CASSLSSGSGTEAFF; CDR3nt: TGTGCCAGCAGTTTATCCTCAGGATCGGGCACTGAAGCTTTCTTT; abundance: .; v_gene: TRBV27; j_gene: TRBJ1-1; d_gene: .
CDR3aa: CASSTGGYEQYF; CDR3nt: TGTGCCAGCAGTACCGGGGGGTACGAGCAGTACTTC; abundance: .; v_gene: TRBV27; j_gene: TRBJ2-7; d_gene: TRBD2
CDR3aa: CATLDNYNQPQHF; CDR3nt: TGTGCCACACTTGACAACTACAATCAGCCCCAGCATTTT; abundance: .; v_gene: TRBV28; j_gene: TRBJ1-5; d_gene: .
CDR3aa: CASSYSNTLAGGRIRNNEQFF; CDR3nt: TGTGCCAGCAGTTACTCGAACACACTAGCGGGGGGGAGAATCCGAAACAATGAGCAGTTCTTC; abundance: .; v_gene: TRBV6-7; j_gene: TRBJ2-1; d_gene: TRBD2
CDR3aa: CASSERQGSYNEQFF; CDR3nt: TGTGCCAGCAGTGAGAGACAGGGCTCCTACAATGAGCAGTTCTTC; abundance: few; v_gene: TRBV27; j_gene: TRBJ2-1; d_gene: TRBD1
CDR3aa: CASTLLEDGSGLGGELFF; CDR3nt: TGTGCCAGCACCCTCCTGGAGGATGGTAGCGGGCTCGGCGGGGAGCTGTTTTTT; abundance: .; v_gene: TRBV27; j_gene: TRBJ2-2; d_gene: TRBD2
CDR3aa: CASSLSGGGEAFF; CDR3nt: TGCGCCAGCAGCTTGTCTGGGGGCGGTGAAGCTTTCTTT; abundance: once; v_gene: TRBV5-1; j_gene: TRBJ1-1; d_gene: .
CDR3aa: CASSTGGYSGYTF; CDR3nt: TGTGCCAGCAGCACAGGGGGGTACTCTGGCTACACCTTC; abundance: .; v_gene: TRBV6-1; j_gene: TRBJ1-2; d_gene: TRBD1
CDR3aa: CASSYSPDEQYF; CDR3nt: TGTGCCAGCAGTTACTCTCCGGACGAGCAGTACTTC; abundance: .; v_gene: TRBV6-5; j_gene: TRBJ2-7; d_gene: .
CDR3aa: CAWSIGDSSYEQYF; CDR3nt: TGTGCCTGGAGTATTGGGGATAGCTCCTACGAGCAGTACTTC; abundance: few; v_gene: TRBV30; j_gene: TRBJ2-7; d_gene: .
CDR3aa: CSVEPRGRLETQYF; CDR3nt: TGCAGCGTTGAACCCAGGGGGCGATTAGAGACCCAGTACTTC; abundance: once; v_gene: TRBV29-1; j_gene: TRBJ2-5; d_gene: TRBD1
CDR3aa: CASSQAGITEAFF; CDR3nt: TGCGCCAGCAGCCAAGCCGGGATCACTGAAGCTTTCTTT; abundance: .; v_gene: TRBV4-3; j_gene: TRBJ1-1; d_gene: .
CDR3aa: CASSQDPGGKLTEAFF; CDR3nt: TGCGCCAGCAGCCAAGATCCAGGAGGTAAATTAACTGAAGCTTTCTTT; abundance: .; v_gene: TRBV4-3; j_gene: TRBJ1-1; d_gene: .
CDR3aa: CASSEGQGADTQYF; CDR3nt: TGTGCCAGCAGTGAGGGACAGGGGGCAGATACGCAGTATTTT; abundance: .; v_gene: TRBV6-4; j_gene: TRBJ2-3; d_gene: TRBD1
CDR3aa: CASSLGGRGTEAFF; CDR3nt: TGTGCCAGTAGTCTAGGGGGCCGGGGAACTGAAGCTTTCTTT; abundance: .; v_gene: TRBV19; j_gene: TRBJ1-1; d_gene: TRBD1
CDR3aa: CASSTRDRAYNEQFF; CDR3nt: TGTGCCAGCAGCACCCGGGACAGGGCTTACAATGAGCAGTTCTTC; abundance: .; v_gene: TRBV7-8; j_gene: TRBJ2-1; d_gene: TRBD1
CDR3aa: CASSFLDRTNQPQHF; CDR3nt: TGTGCCAGCAGCTTCCTGGACAGGACCAATCAGCCCCAGCATTTT; abundance: .; v_gene: TRBV7-8; j_gene: TRBJ1-5; d_gene: TRBD1
CDR3aa: CASSLNSGGNEQYF; CDR3nt: TGCGCCAGCAGCTTAAACTCCGGAGGTAACGAGCAGTACTTC; abundance: once; v_gene: TRBV5-1; j_gene: TRBJ2-7; d_gene: .
CDR3aa: CASRGMNEKLFF; CDR3nt: TGTGCCAGCAGGGGCATGAATGAAAAACTGTTTTTT; abundance: .; v_gene: TRBV7-9; j_gene: TRBJ1-4; d_gene: .
CDR3aa: CASSIPGAAKNIQYF; CDR3nt: TGTGCCAGTAGTATACCGGGGGCAGCCAAAAACATTCAGTACTTC; abundance: .; v_gene: TRBV19; j_gene: TRBJ2-4; d_gene: .
CDR3aa: CASSQEGQREGTEQFF; CDR3nt: TGCGCCAGCAGCCAAGAGGGCCAGCGGGAGGGCACTGAGCAGTTCTTC; abundance: .; v_gene: TRBV4-1; j_gene: TRBJ2-1; d_gene: TRBD2
CDR3aa: CASSYGQGAGSPLHF; CDR3nt: TGTGCCAGCAGTTACGGACAGGGGGCCGGGTCACCCCTCCACTTT; abundance: .; v_gene: TRBV27; j_gene: TRBJ1-6; d_gene: TRBD1
CDR3aa: CASSEQQGPSSYNSPLHF; CDR3nt: TGTGCCAGCAGTGAACAGCAGGGGCCAAGCTCCTATAATTCACCCCTCCACTTT; abundance: .; v_gene: TRBV6-4; j_gene: TRBJ1-6; d_gene: .
CDR3aa: CAIGDVERGELFF; CDR3nt: TGTGCCATCGGGGACGTAGAGCGGGGGGAGCTGTTTTTT; abundance: .; v_gene: TRBV6-5; j_gene: TRBJ2-2; d_gene: .
CDR3aa: CASRLNTGELFF; CDR3nt: TGCGCCAGCAGGCTGAACACCGGGGAGCTGTTTTTT; abundance: .; v_gene: TRBV4-1; j_gene: TRBJ2-2; d_gene: .
CDR3aa: CASSQGGTSNTGELFF; CDR3nt: TGTGCCAGCAGCCAAGGCGGAACCTCGAACACCGGGGAGCTGTTTTTT; abundance: .; v_gene: TRBV14; j_gene: TRBJ2-2; d_gene: .
CDR3aa: CSVARTGGSTDTQYF; CDR3nt: TGCAGCGTTGCTAGGACAGGGGGCTCCACAGATACGCAGTATTTT; abundance: .; v_gene: TRBV29-1; j_gene: TRBJ2-3; d_gene: TRBD1
CDR3aa: CASSLLRGNEQYF; CDR3nt: TGTGCCAGCAGTTTACTTAGAGGGAACGAGCAGTACTTC; abundance: .; v_gene: TRBV28; j_gene: TRBJ2-7; d_gene: .
CDR3aa: CASSGEGGNIQYF; CDR3nt: TGTGCCAGCAGTGGGGAGGGCGGAAACATTCAGTACTTC; abundance: .; v_gene: TRBV13; j_gene: TRBJ2-4; d_gene: TRBD2
CDR3aa: CASSKRVDGKETQYF; CDR3nt: TGTGCCAGCAGCAAGCGGGTGGATGGAAAAGAGACCCAGTACTTC; abundance: .; v_gene: TRBV21-1; j_gene: TRBJ2-5; d_gene: .
CDR3aa: CASSLSAGNQPQHF; CDR3nt: TGTGCCAGCAGCTTATCAGCTGGAAATCAGCCCCAGCATTTT; abundance: .; v_gene: TRBV7-9; j_gene: TRBJ1-5; d_gene: .
CDR3aa: CSVSGLAVVEETQYF; CDR3nt: TGCAGCGTTTCAGGACTAGCGGTCGTCGAAGAGACCCAGTACTTC; abundance: .; v_gene: TRBV29-1; j_gene: TRBJ2-5; d_gene: TRBD2
CDR3aa: CASSVEGTPNQPQHF; CDR3nt: TGTGCCAGCAGCGTAGAGGGGACTCCGAATCAGCCCCAGCATTTT; abundance: .; v_gene: TRBV9; j_gene: TRBJ1-5; d_gene: .
CDR3aa: CATRSGTDEQYF; CDR3nt: TGCGCCACCAGATCAGGAACGGACGAGCAGTACTTC; abundance: .; v_gene: TRBV5-1; j_gene: TRBJ2-7; d_gene: .
CDR3aa: CASSSTRGAGEKLFF; CDR3nt: TGTGCCAGCAGTTCCACGCGGGGGGCAGGCGAAAAACTGTTTTTT; abundance: .; v_gene: TRBV6-6; j_gene: TRBJ1-4; d_gene: .
CDR3aa: CATSRDPGTGHYNEQFF; CDR3nt: TGTGCCACCAGCAGAGATCCGGGGACAGGTCATTACAATGAGCAGTTCTTC; abundance: .; v_gene: TRBV15; j_gene: TRBJ2-1; d_gene: TRBD1
CDR3aa: CAWSVRGGIYNEQFF; CDR3nt: TGTGCCTGGAGTGTACGCGGGGGGATTTACAATGAGCAGTTCTTC; abundance: .; v_gene: TRBV30; j_gene: TRBJ2-1; d_gene: TRBD2
CDR3aa: CASMTGSSGNTIYF; CDR3nt: TGTGCCAGTATGACAGGTTCCTCTGGAAACACCATATATTTT; abundance: .; v_gene: TRBV19; j_gene: TRBJ1-3; d_gene: .
CDR3aa: CASSEGTGNEKLFF; CDR3nt: TGTGCCAGCAGTGAAGGGACAGGGAATGAAAAACTGTTTTTT; abundance: .; v_gene: TRBV6-4; j_gene: TRBJ1-4; d_gene: TRBD1
CDR3aa: CSSDGAGVSTEAFF; CDR3nt: TGCAGCTCCGATGGGGCAGGGGTATCCACTGAAGCTTTCTTT; abundance: .; v_gene: TRBV29-1; j_gene: TRBJ1-1; d_gene: .
CDR3aa: CASSLTRADEQFF; CDR3nt: TGTGCCAGCAGCCTCACTAGAGCGGATGAGCAGTTCTTC; abundance: few; v_gene: TRBV7-8; j_gene: TRBJ2-1; d_gene: .
CDR3aa: CASSRWTGGETQYF; CDR3nt: TGTGCCAGCAGTAGGTGGACAGGCGGGGAGACCCAGTACTTC; abundance: few; v_gene: TRBV6-5; j_gene: TRBJ2-5; d_gene: TRBD1
CDR3aa: CASSRTGNEAFF; CDR3nt: TGTGCCAGCTCTCGGACAGGGAATGAAGCTTTCTTT; abundance: .; v_gene: TRBV18; j_gene: TRBJ1-1; d_gene: TRBD1
CDR3aa: CASSLGQGATEAFF; CDR3nt: TGTGCCAGCAGTCTGGGACAGGGGGCCACTGAAGCTTTCTTT; abundance: .; v_gene: TRBV27; j_gene: TRBJ1-1; d_gene: TRBD1
CDR3aa: CASAPGVDTGELFF; CDR3nt: TGTGCCAGCGCTCCTGGGGTTGACACCGGGGAGCTGTTTTTT; abundance: few; v_gene: TRBV19; j_gene: TRBJ2-2; d_gene: .